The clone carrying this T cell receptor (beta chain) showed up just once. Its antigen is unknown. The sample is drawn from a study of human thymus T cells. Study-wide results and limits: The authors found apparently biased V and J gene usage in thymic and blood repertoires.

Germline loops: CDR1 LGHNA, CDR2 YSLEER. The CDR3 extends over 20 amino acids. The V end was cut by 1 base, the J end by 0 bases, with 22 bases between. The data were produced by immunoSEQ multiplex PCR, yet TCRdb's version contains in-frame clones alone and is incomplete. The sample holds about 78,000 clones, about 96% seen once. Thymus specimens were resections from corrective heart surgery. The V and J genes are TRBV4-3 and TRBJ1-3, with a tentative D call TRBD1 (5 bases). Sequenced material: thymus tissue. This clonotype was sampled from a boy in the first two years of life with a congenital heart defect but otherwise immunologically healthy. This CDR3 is CASSQGPINSGRSSGNTIYF. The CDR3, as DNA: TGCGCCAGCAGCCAAGGACCAATAAATTCAGGGAGAAGCTCTGGAAACACCATATATTTT.